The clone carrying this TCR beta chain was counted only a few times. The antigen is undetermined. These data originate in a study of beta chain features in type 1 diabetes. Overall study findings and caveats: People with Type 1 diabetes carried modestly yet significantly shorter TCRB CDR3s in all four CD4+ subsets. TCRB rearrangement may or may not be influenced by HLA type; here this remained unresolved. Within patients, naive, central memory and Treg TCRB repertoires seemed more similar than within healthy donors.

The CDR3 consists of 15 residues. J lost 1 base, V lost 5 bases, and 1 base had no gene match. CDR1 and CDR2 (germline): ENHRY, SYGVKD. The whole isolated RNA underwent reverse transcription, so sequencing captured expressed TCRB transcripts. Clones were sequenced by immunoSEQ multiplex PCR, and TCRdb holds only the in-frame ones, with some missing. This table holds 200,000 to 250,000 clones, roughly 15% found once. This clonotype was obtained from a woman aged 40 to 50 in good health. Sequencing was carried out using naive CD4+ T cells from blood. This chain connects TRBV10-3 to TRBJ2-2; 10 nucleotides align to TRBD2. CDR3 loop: CAISPSGGNTGELFF. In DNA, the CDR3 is TGTGCCATCAGTCCTAGCGGGGGGAACACCGGGGAGCTGTTTTTT.